This is a list of T cell receptor beta chains from one sample in a study of cytomegalovirus exposure and HLA in healthy donors. Here immunoSEQ multiplex PCR was the method, and the copy in TCRdb shows in-frame clones only, minus some. Reported are around 35,000 clones; the ten largest clones contain 1.5% to 2%. Sequencing input: PBMCs. These receptors were collected from a woman in her thirties or forties in good health and CMV-seropositive. Each CDR3 is given with its conserved first and last residue. The order of the fields is V gene, CDR3 length, clone size, D gene, J gene, CDR3 protein, CDR3 DNA. D genes are given only for firm matches. Clone size, where shown, is once, few, many, or a class for clones that have expanded.

TRBV9	13	.	.	TRBJ2-2	CASSVLGTGELFF	TGTGCCAGCAGCGTACTAGGTACCGGGGAGCTGTTTTTT
TRBV6-5	15	.	.	TRBJ1-4	CASIKLLATNEKLFF	TGTGCCAGCATAAAACTCCTGGCAACTAATGAAAAACTGTTTTTT
TRBV5-6	13	.	.	TRBJ2-5	CASGRTDQETQYF	TGTGCCAGCGGTAGAACAGACCAAGAGACCCAGTACTTC
TRBV6-1	15	.	TRBD1	TRBJ1-2	CASSVTGTVGYGYTF	TGTGCCAGCAGTGTAACCGGGACAGTGGGGTATGGCTACACCTTC
TRBV11-1	15	.	TRBD1	TRBJ2-2	CASSSGQGGTGELFF	TGTGCCAGCAGCTCGGGACAGGGGGGCACCGGGGAGCTGTTTTTT
TRBV4-3	16	.	TRBD2	TRBJ2-7	CASSQALAGGVYEQYF	TGCGCCAGCAGCCAAGCTCTAGCGGGAGGGGTCTACGAGCAGTACTTC
TRBV6-1	14	.	.	TRBJ2-1	CASGGQGDYNEQFF	TGTGCCAGCGGGGGGCAGGGGGATTACAATGAGCAGTTCTTC
TRBV5-3	14	.	.	TRBJ1-2	CARSYRQINYGYTF	TGTGCCAGAAGCTATCGACAGATAAACTATGGCTACACCTTC
TRBV4-2	15	.	.	TRBJ2-2	CASSQSLENTGELFF	TGTGCCAGCAGCCAATCACTAGAAAACACCGGGGAGCTGTTTTTT
TRBV4-1	17	.	TRBD2	TRBJ2-1	CASSQALGLAEYNEQFF	TGCGCCAGCAGCCAAGCCCTCGGACTAGCGGAATACAATGAGCAGTTCTTC
TRBV6-1	14	.	.	TRBJ1-5	CASSEAKGVQPQHF	TGTGCCAGCAGTGAAGCCAAGGGGGTTCAGCCCCAGCATTTT
TRBV12-5	14	.	TRBD2	TRBJ2-3	CASGLSGGTDTQYF	TGTGCTAGTGGTTTGAGCGGGGGCACAGATACGCAGTATTTT
TRBV18	14	.	TRBD1	TRBJ2-7	CASSPRDRAYEQYF	TGTGCCAGCTCACCCCGGGACAGGGCCTACGAGCAGTACTTC
TRBV28	17	.	.	TRBJ2-4	CASSSRRRDPIRDIQYF	TGTGCCAGCAGTTCCCGACGGCGGGACCCTATTCGGGACATTCAGTACTTC
TRBV27	14	medium-sized	TRBD2	TRBJ2-1	CASSVGTTRNEQFF	TGTGCCAGCAGTGTCGGGACTACCCGGAATGAGCAGTTCTTC
TRBV4-3	14	.	.	TRBJ2-7	CASSQSPQDYEQYF	TGCGCCAGCAGCCAATCACCTCAGGACTACGAGCAGTACTTC
TRBV27	15	.	.	TRBJ1-2	CASSFSRGLTEGYTF	TGTGCCAGCAGTTTCAGCCGGGGTCTAACAGAAGGCTACACCTTC
TRBV5-1	16	.	.	TRBJ2-4	CASSLDSGIAKNIQYF	TGCGCCAGCAGCTTGGACAGCGGAATAGCCAAAAACATTCAGTACTTC
TRBV6-5	14	.	TRBD1	TRBJ1-1	CASRLTGANAEAFF	TGTGCCAGCAGATTGACAGGGGCCAACGCTGAAGCTTTCTTT
TRBV2	13	.	TRBD1	TRBJ2-7	CASMTGSFYEQYF	TGTGCCAGCATGACAGGGTCGTTCTACGAGCAGTACTTC
TRBV7-2	13	.	TRBD2	TRBJ2-3	CASSLGPGGTQYF	TGTGCCAGCAGCTTAGGTCCGGGAGGGACGCAGTATTTT
TRBV5-6	15	.	.	TRBJ1-3	CASSLRGIAGNTIYF	TGTGCCAGCAGCTTGAGAGGGATTGCTGGAAACACCATATATTTT